The source of this T cell receptor (beta chain) is a study of OX40 agonist ivuxolimab in advanced cancers. Overall study context: Prior anti-PD-1, anti-PD-L1 or anti-CTLA-4 therapy was allowed; 40% had some. Whole-study findings and limits: The 0.1-3.0 mg/kg partial responders had among the lowest clonal expansion.

A word on this clone: The antigen is unknown.

The CDR3 has 13 amino acids. Trimming shortened V by 0 bases and J by 2 bases, and 4 bases separated the two germline ends. Germline loops: CDR1 KGHSH, CDR2 LQKENI. Repertoires were generated with immunoSEQ multiplex PCR, while TCRdb's copy carries only in-frame clones and drops some. The table includes around 37,000 clones, 75% to 85% detected once. The sample was CD4+ or CD8+ T cells sorted from blood, taken in a trial of the OX40 agonist ivuxolimab. This chain joins TRBV18 and TRBJ2-5, with D unresolved. The sequence was obtained from an adult with an advanced solid tumor such as melanoma, head and neck, liver or kidney cancer. CDR3 in DNA: TGTGCCAGCTCACCACCTATACAAGAGACCCAGTACTTC. Protein sequence: CASSPPIQETQYF.